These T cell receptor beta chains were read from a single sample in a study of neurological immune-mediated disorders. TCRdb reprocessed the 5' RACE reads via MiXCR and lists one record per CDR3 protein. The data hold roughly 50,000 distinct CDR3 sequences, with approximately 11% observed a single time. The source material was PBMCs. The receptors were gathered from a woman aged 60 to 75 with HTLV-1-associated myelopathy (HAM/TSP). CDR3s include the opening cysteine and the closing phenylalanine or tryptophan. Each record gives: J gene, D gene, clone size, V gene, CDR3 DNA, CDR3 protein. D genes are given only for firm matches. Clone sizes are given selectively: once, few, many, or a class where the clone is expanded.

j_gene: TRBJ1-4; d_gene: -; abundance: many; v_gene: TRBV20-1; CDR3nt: TGCAGTGTCGAGGGCAATGAAAAACTGTTTTTT; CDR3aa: CSVEGNEKLFF
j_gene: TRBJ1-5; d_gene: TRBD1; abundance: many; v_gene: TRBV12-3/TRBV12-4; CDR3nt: TGTGCCAGCAGTAGGACAGGGTTTCAGCCCCAGCATTTT; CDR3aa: CASSRTGFQPQHF
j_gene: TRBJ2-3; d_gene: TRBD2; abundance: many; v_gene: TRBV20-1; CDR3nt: TGCAGTGCTAGGTCAGCGGGGAACACAGATACGCAGTATTTT; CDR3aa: CSARSAGNTDTQYF
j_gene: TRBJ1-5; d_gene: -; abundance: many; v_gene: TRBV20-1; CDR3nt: TGCAGTGCTAGAGATCGGGGGGGGGACGAGGGTCAGCCCCAGCATTTT; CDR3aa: CSARDRGGDEGQPQHF
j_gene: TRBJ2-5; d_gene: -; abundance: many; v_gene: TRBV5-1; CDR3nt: TGCGCCAGCAGCTTGGCCGTAGCAGCGCAAGAGACCCAGTACTTC; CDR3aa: CASSLAVAAQETQYF
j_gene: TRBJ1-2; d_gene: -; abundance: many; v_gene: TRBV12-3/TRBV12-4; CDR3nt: TGTGCCAGCACCTTAGGGGCACGAGGCTACACCTTC; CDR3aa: CASTLGARGYTF
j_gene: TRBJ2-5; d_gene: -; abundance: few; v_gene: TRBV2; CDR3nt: TGTGCCAGCAGTGATTTCGAGACCCAGTACTTC; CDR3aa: CASSDFETQYF
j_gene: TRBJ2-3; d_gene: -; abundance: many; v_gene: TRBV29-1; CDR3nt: TGCAGCGTTGACCCAAGGGGGACAGATACGCAGTATTTT; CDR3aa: CSVDPRGTDTQYF
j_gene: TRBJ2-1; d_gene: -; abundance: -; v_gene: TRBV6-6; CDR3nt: TGTGCCAGCAGTTATGGGCAGGGTGAGCAGTTCTTC; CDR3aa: CASSYGQGEQFF
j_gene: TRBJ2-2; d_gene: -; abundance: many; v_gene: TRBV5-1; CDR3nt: TGCGCCAGCAGCCCGGGACCCGGGGGCGGGGAGCTGTTTTTT; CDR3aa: CASSPGPGGGELFF
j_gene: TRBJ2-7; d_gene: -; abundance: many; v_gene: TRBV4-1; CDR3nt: TGCGCCAGCAGCATCTTTGGAGCGGGCGACTACGAGCAGTACTTC; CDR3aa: CASSIFGAGDYEQYF
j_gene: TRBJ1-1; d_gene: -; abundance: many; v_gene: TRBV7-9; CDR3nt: TGTGCCAGCAGCTTCGCCAAGAACACTGAAGCTTTCTTT; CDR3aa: CASSFAKNTEAFF
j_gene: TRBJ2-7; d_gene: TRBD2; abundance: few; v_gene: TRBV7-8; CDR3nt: TGTGCCAGCAGCTTAGGTAGCGGGGCCCTCTACGAGCAGTACTTC; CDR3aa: CASSLGSGALYEQYF
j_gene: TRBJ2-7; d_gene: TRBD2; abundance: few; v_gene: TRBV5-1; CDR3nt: TGCGCCAGCAGCTTAGACTTAGGACTAGTTGCCGAGCAGTACTTC; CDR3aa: CASSLDLGLVAEQYF
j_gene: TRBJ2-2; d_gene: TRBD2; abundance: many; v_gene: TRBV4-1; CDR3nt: TGCGCCAGCAGCCACCCCGTGACTAGCGGTAACACCGGGGAGCTGTTTTTT; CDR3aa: CASSHPVTSGNTGELFF
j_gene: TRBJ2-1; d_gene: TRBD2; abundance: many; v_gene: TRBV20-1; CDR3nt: TGCAGTGCTCCGACAGCGGGAGGGCCTGATCAGAATGAGCAGTTCTTC; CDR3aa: CSAPTAGGPDQNEQFF
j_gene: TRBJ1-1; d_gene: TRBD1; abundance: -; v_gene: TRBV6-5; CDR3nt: TGTGCCAGCAGTTATATGAGACAGGGGGCTGAAGCTTTCTTT; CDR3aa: CASSYMRQGAEAFF
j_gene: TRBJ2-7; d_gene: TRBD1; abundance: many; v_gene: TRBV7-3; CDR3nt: TGTGCCAGCAGCTTGGGACAGGGGGTCGAGCAGTACTTC; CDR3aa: CASSLGQGVEQYF
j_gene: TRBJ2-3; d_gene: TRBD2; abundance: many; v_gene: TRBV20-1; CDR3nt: TGCAGTGCTAGGGCTAGCGGGGTCACAGATACGCAGTATTTT; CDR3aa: CSARASGVTDTQYF
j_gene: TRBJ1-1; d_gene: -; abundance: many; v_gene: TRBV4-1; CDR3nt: TGCGCCAGCAGCCAACCCGGGGGGGAAACTTTCTTT; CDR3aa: CASSQPGGETFF
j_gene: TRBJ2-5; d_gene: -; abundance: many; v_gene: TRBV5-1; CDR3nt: TGCGCCAGCAGCTTTGGACAGAACCAAGAGACCCAGTACTTC; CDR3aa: CASSFGQNQETQYF
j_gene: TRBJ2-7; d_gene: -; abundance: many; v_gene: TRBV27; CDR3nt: TGTGCCAGCAGTTTTGTAACGTCCCTCTCCTACGAGCAGTACTTC; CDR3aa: CASSFVTSLSYEQYF